Listed below are T cell receptor beta chains from one sample, sequenced in a study of T cell responses to AZD1222 COVID-19 vaccine. Libraries were prepared by immunoSEQ multiplex PCR; TCRdb keeps only in-frame clonotypes and omits some of them. The sample consists of some 71,000 clones, less than 90% of them appearing once. The sequenced sample was peripheral blood, obtained on day 0 of AZD1222 vaccination. Receptor source: an adult in good health. The CDR3 runs from the conserved cysteine through the conserved F or W. D genes are given only for firm matches. A clone size is listed for some rows: how often the clone was seen (once, few, many), or a class if it is expanded.

V: TRBV15; size: once; J: TRBJ1-5; D: TRBD1; CDR3: CATSRSRDRGGQPQHF; DNA: TGTGCCACCAGCAGATCAAGAGACAGGGGTGGACAGCCCCAGCATTTT
V: TRBV28; size: NA; J: TRBJ1-2; D: TRBD1; CDR3: CASKTGGDYGYTF; DNA: TGTGCCAGCAAGACAGGGGGCGACTATGGCTACACCTTC
V: TRBV16; size: NA; J: TRBJ2-4; D: TRBD1; CDR3: CASSHWTGRNIQYF; DNA: TGTGCCAGCAGCCACTGGACAGGGCGTAACATTCAGTACTTC
V: TRBV2; size: NA; J: TRBJ1-5; D: TRBD1; CDR3: CASSPLQGAHQPQHF; DNA: TGTGCCAGCAGTCCACTACAGGGGGCGCACCAGCCCCAGCATTTT
V: TRBV19; size: NA; J: TRBJ2-3; D: NA; CDR3: CASSEVSTDTQYF; DNA: TGTGCCAGTAGTGAAGTTAGCACAGATACGCAGTATTTT
V: TRBV6-5; size: NA; J: TRBJ2-5; D: TRBD2; CDR3: CATRSGGQETQYF; DNA: TGTGCCACCCGTAGCGGGGGGCAAGAGACCCAGTACTTC
V: TRBV4-3; size: NA; J: TRBJ2-1; D: TRBD2; CDR3: CASSQTLAAGRDEQFF; DNA: TGCGCCAGCAGCCAAACCCTAGCGGCGGGTAGGGATGAGCAGTTCTTC
V: TRBV5-1; size: NA; J: TRBJ2-3; D: NA; CDR3: CASTFAGTDTQYF; DNA: TGCGCCAGCACCTTCGCCGGCACAGATACGCAGTATTTT
V: TRBV6-4; size: NA; J: TRBJ2-1; D: NA; CDR3: CASRRVLYNEQFF; DNA: TGTGCCAGCAGGAGGGTCTTATACAATGAGCAGTTCTTC
V: TRBV7-2; size: NA; J: TRBJ1-3; D: NA; CDR3: CASSEVSISGNTIYF; DNA: TGTGCCAGCAGCGAAGTCTCCATCTCTGGAAACACCATATATTTT
V: TRBV7-2; size: few; J: TRBJ2-2; D: NA; CDR3: CASSLVVGSAGELFF; DNA: TGTGCCAGCAGCTTAGTTGTGGGGTCCGCCGGGGAGCTGTTTTTT
V: TRBV6-4; size: NA; J: TRBJ2-3; D: NA; CDR3: CASSEQLEAAADTQYF; DNA: TGTGCCAGCAGTGAACAGTTAGAGGCGGCGGCAGATACGCAGTATTTT
V: TRBV27; size: NA; J: TRBJ1-2; D: TRBD1; CDR3: CASSWLSGGSRGYTF; DNA: TGTGCCAGCAGTTGGCTCTCAGGGGGCTCCCGTGGCTACACCTTC
V: TRBV9; size: NA; J: TRBJ2-1; D: NA; CDR3: CASSVGGAQTRTVNEQFF; DNA: TGTGCCAGCAGCGTAGGTGGGGCTCAGACCCGAACAGTCAATGAGCAGTTCTTC
V: TRBV19; size: NA; J: TRBJ2-1; D: TRBD2; CDR3: CASAPTSGSSYNEQFF; DNA: TGTGCCAGTGCCCCTACTAGCGGGAGCTCCTACAATGAGCAGTTCTTC
V: TRBV11-2; size: NA; J: TRBJ1-3; D: NA; CDR3: CASSWGQPPGNTIYF; DNA: TGTGCCAGCAGCTGGGGACAACCCCCTGGAAACACCATATATTTT
V: TRBV25-1; size: NA; J: TRBJ1-2; D: NA; CDR3: CARRPGYTF; DNA: TGTGCCCGCAGACCGGGCTACACCTTC
V: TRBV7-2; size: NA; J: TRBJ2-3; D: NA; CDR3: CASSGDHGGTQYF; DNA: TGTGCCAGCAGCGGGGACCACGGGGGTACGCAGTATTTT
V: TRBV3-1/TRBV3-2; size: NA; J: TRBJ1-2; D: NA; CDR3: CASSLSGVPAYGYTF; DNA: TGTGCCAGCAGCCTATCAGGGGTCCCCGCTTATGGCTACACCTTC
V: TRBV24-1; size: few; J: TRBJ2-1; D: NA; CDR3: CATSDLLGPKQFF; DNA: TGTGCCACCAGTGATTTGCTCGGACCCAAGCAGTTCTTC
V: TRBV15; size: NA; J: TRBJ1-2; D: NA; CDR3: CATSRVMGNYGYTF; DNA: TGTGCCACAAGCAGGGTGATGGGTAACTATGGCTACACCTTC
V: TRBV30; size: NA; J: TRBJ1-3; D: NA; CDR3: CAWSNPGNTIYF; DNA: TGTGCCTGGAGTAACCCTGGAAACACCATATATTTT
V: TRBV9; size: NA; J: TRBJ1-5; D: NA; CDR3: CASSVQGGGQPQHF; DNA: TGTGCCAGCAGCGTTCAAGGGGGAGGTCAGCCCCAGCATTTT
V: TRBV12-3/TRBV12-4; size: NA; J: TRBJ1-2; D: NA; CDR3: CASSYTYYGYTF; DNA: TGTGCCAGCAGTTACACTTACTATGGCTACACCTTC
V: TRBV6-4; size: NA; J: TRBJ1-2; D: TRBD1; CDR3: CASRGQGSGGYTF; DNA: TGTGCCAGCAGGGGACAGGGGTCCGGTGGCTACACCTTC
V: TRBV30; size: NA; J: TRBJ1-1; D: NA; CDR3: CAWERGTTEAFF; DNA: TGTGCCTGGGAAAGGGGGACGACTGAAGCTTTCTTT
V: TRBV5-1; size: once; J: TRBJ2-2; D: TRBD2; CDR3: CASSILGLALSTGELFF; DNA: TGCGCCAGCAGCATATTAGGACTAGCGTTGAGTACCGGGGAGCTGTTTTTT
V: TRBV24-1; size: NA; J: TRBJ2-1; D: TRBD1; CDR3: CATSVWTGDEQFF; DNA: TGTGCCACCAGTGTCTGGACAGGCGATGAGCAGTTCTTC
V: TRBV28; size: NA; J: TRBJ2-7; D: TRBD1; CDR3: CASRETGGKDEQYF; DNA: TGTGCCAGCAGAGAGACAGGGGGCAAGGACGAGCAGTACTTC
V: TRBV3-1/TRBV3-2; size: NA; J: TRBJ1-1; D: NA; CDR3: CASSTVKAEAFF; DNA: TGTGCCAGCAGCACCGTCAAGGCTGAAGCTTTCTTT
V: TRBV4-2; size: NA; J: TRBJ1-4; D: NA; CDR3: CASSPNTATNEKLFF; DNA: TGTGCCAGCAGCCCGAATACCGCAACTAATGAAAAACTGTTTTTT
V: TRBV5-1; size: NA; J: TRBJ1-1; D: NA; CDR3: CASSLEGKKSEAFF; DNA: TGCGCCAGCAGCTTGGAGGGCAAAAAGTCTGAAGCTTTCTTT
V: TRBV7-9; size: NA; J: TRBJ1-6; D: NA; CDR3: CASSLNPGRDSPLHF; DNA: TGTGCCAGCAGCCTAAATCCTGGAAGGGATTCACCCCTCCACTTT